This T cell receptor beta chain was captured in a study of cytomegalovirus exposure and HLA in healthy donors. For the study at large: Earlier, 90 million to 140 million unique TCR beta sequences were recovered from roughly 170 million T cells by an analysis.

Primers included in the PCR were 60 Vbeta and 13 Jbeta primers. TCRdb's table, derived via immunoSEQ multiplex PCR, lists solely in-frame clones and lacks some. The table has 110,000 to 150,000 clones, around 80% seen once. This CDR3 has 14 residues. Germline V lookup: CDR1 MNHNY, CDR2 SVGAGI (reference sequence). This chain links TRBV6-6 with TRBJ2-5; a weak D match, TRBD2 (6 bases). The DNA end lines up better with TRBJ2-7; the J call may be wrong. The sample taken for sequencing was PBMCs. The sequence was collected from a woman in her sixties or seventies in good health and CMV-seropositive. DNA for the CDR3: TGTGCCAGCAGTTACGGGCTAGCGAATTACGAGCAGTACTTC. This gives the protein CASSYGLANYEQYF.